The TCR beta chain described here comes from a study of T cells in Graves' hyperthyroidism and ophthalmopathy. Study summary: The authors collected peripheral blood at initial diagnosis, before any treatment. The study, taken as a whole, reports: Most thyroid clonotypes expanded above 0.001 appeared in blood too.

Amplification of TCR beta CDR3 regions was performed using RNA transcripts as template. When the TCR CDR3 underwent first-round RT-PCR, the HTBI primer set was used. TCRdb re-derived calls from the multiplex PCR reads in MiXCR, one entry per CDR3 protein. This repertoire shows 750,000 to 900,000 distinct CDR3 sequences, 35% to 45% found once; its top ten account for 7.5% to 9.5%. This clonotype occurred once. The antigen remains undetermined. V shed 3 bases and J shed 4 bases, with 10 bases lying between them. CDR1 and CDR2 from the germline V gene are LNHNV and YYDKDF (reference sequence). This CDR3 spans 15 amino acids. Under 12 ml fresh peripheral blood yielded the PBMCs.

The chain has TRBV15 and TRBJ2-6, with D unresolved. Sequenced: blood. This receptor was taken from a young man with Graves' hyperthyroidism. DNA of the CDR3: TGTGCCACCAGCAGCCCAGTGGACGGGGCCAACGTCCTGACTTTC. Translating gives CATSSPVDGANVLTF.